This entry concerns a single T cell receptor beta chain. Its specificity is not known. V was pared by 4 bases and J by 3 bases, with 6 bases of the junction left unmatched. This CDR3 spans 15 amino acids. The germline V gene has CDR1 SGDLS and CDR2 YYNGEE. CD3+CD4+ and CD3+CD8+ cells were FACS-sorted from thawed unstimulated PBMCs. Method: immunoSEQ multiplex PCR; TCRdb's copy keeps in-frame clones and lacks some. The sample lists around 20,000 clones; roughly 88% were seen once. The sample comes from a study of T cell clones after liver transplantation. Study summary: Post-transplant blood was tracked for graft-donor-reactive T cell clones identified in a pre-transplant mixed lymphocyte reaction. At least one year of complete immunosuppression withdrawal without enzymes over twice normal defined tolerance.

Overall study findings and caveats: A significant post-transplant drop in circulating graft-donor-reactive CD4 TCRbeta sequences occurred in most of the 8 subjects.

The V gene is TRBV9, the J gene TRBJ1-2; 10 bases align to TRBD1. The sequence was collected from a human donor who received a liver transplant. The sample consisted of CD8+ T cells from blood, taken before liver transplant. The CDR3 is CASSPSGTGDYGYTF. CDR3 in DNA: TGTGCCAGCAGCCCTTCCGGGACAGGGGACTATGGCTACACCTTC.